The clone carrying this TCR beta chain came up many times. RNA transcripts provided the source from which TCR beta CDR3 regions were amplified. The HTBI primer set drove a first-round RT-PCR of the TCR CDR3. MiXCR, applied by TCRdb to the multiplex PCR reads, yields one record per CDR3 protein. In the table there are 700,000 or so distinct CDR3 sequences, roughly 17% of which are singletons. The data are from a study of T cells in Graves' hyperthyroidism and ophthalmopathy. The CDR3 covers 13 residues. The germline gives CDR1 KGHSH, CDR2 LQKENI. Trimming took 8 bases from V and 7 from J, leaving 15 bases between them.

Sequenced: blood. The TCR sequence derives from a man between 18 and 29 years old with Graves' hyperthyroidism. The J gene is TRBJ2-1, the V gene TRBV18; D might be TRBD1 or TRBD2, each matching 5 bases. The CDR3 nucleotides are TGTGCCAGCAGCCCCCGGGGCGATAATGAGCAGTTCTTC. The encoded protein is CASSPRGDNEQFF.